The clone carrying this TCR beta chain was seen only a few times. The antigen is not known. Given a much more abundant clone one base away, this may be a read error. The source of the sample is a study of identical twins. General study findings and limits: Beta out-of-frame sequences showed weaker excess sharing between twins.

CDR3 length: 12 amino acids. Germline V gives CDR1 SNHLY, CDR2 FYNNEI. V shed 5 bases and J shed 3 bases, with 8 bases lying between them. One entry per CDR3 protein, called by TCRdb with MiXCR from the 5' RACE reads. The sample has about 520,000 distinct CDR3 sequences; less than 25% are singletons. These data were also filed under a second study, of T cells expressing NK-cell markers. Per that paper: Also leading the CD3+CD56-NKG2C+ fraction in a few donors were these clonotypes.

The sequencing sample was made of CD4+ T cells sorted from blood. This chain links TRBV2 with TRBJ2-7; possibly TRBD2 for D (5 bases). This clonotype originated in a woman between 18 and 29 years old in good health. CDR3 in DNA: TGTGCCAGCAGTCCCGAGGGCTACGAGCAGTACTTC. The encoded protein is CASSPEGYEQYF.